This TCR beta chain was obtained from a study of cytomegalovirus exposure and HLA in healthy donors. Study information: HLA-typed donors contributed around 85 million unique TCRs, which were held in an early data release.

Primers: 60 Vbeta forward and 13 Jbeta reverse. Clones were sequenced by immunoSEQ multiplex PCR, and TCRdb holds only the in-frame ones, with some missing. The data hold 45,000 to 60,000 clones, with around 70% observed a single time. A word on this clone: Its antigen remains unknown.

Broader study findings: Previously analyzed data showed that most TCR beta V segments were productive at a frequency of about 90% or about 30%. HLA alleles were associated with fewer than 20,000 TCR beta sequences in a later analysis at 0.05 false discovery rate.

There are 15 residues in the CDR3. Germline assignment: CDR1 LNHDA and CDR2 SQIVND (reference sequence). The ends were cut back, 2 bases at V and 7 bases at J, with 12 bases in the middle. Sequencing was carried out using PBMCs. This TCR was recovered from a woman aged 50 to 65 in good health and CMV-seronegative. This chain uses TRBV19 with TRBJ1-6; D perhaps matches TRBD1 (6 bases). The CDR3 DNA reads as TGTGCCAGTAGTATATACGAGGGGGAAAATTCACCCCTCCACTTT. This gives the protein CASSIYEGENSPLHF.